This T cell receptor (beta chain) is drawn from a study of T-cell memory formation after mild COVID-19. For the study at large: Largely, the TCR clusters proved donor specific. Points from the study as a whole: While clones contracting from day 15 to 85 were balanced between CD4 and CD8, later expanders leaned CD4+. Researchers found some responding clones in pre-infection memory, a sign that cross-reactive memory joined.

This clonotype has a count of ten or more. Its antigen is currently unknown. The 5'RACE method, run with constant-segment primers, produced TCR alpha and TCR beta cDNA libraries (carrying sample barcodes and UMIs). TCRdb re-called the 5' RACE reads through MiXCR, storing one row per CDR3 protein. This table holds a few hundred thousand distinct CDR3 sequences, 9.4% found once. Sequencing used PBMCs or a T cell subset sorted from them (not recorded which). The source is a man younger than 35 who had mild COVID-19 (a few samples of this study predate the infection). Cell type and time point are not known.

The CDR3 sequence is CASSLAPGSQYIQYF. The CDR3 region has the DNA TGTGCCAGCAGCTTAGCGCCCGGCTCCCAATACATTCAGTACTTC. V is TRBV7-2 and J is TRBJ2-4; D gene uncertain. CDR1 is SGHTA and CDR2 is FQGNSA in the germline V gene. The CDR3 contains 15 residues. Trimming took 0 bases from V and 8 from J, leaving 14 bases between them.